These T cell receptor beta chains were read from a single sample in a study of tumor-infiltrating lymphocytes in primary liver carcinoma. TCRdb re-called the multiplex PCR reads with MiXCR, one entry per CDR3 protein. Here the sample spans 190,000 or so distinct CDR3 sequences, 65% being singletons. The sequencing sample was made of peripheral blood. These receptors all come from a woman aged 55-75 years with primary liver carcinoma and hepatitis B virus infection. Both conserved end residues are part of each CDR3. Fields, in order: CDR3 protein, CDR3 DNA, D gene, V gene, clone size, J gene. The D gene is left open where the match is weak. The size of a clone is reported for some rows only, either as once, few or many, or as a class for expanded clones.

CDR3: CASSYEGAPDTQYF; DNA: TGTGCCAGCAGTTATGAGGGTGCGCCAGATACGCAGTATTTT; D: NA; V: TRBV6-5; size: many; J: TRBJ2-3
CDR3: CASSSGLVSYNEQFF; DNA: TGTGCCAGCAGCTCGGGACTGGTCTCCTACAATGAGCAGTTCTTC; D: NA; V: TRBV11-3; size: many; J: TRBJ2-1
CDR3: CASSRKGPTLGTGELFF; DNA: TGTGCCAGCAGCCGCAAGGGGCCCACTCTGGGCACCGGGGAGCTGTTTTTT; D: NA; V: TRBV6-6; size: many; J: TRBJ2-2
CDR3: CASGLNINTGELLF; DNA: TGTGCCAGCGGCTTGAACATTAACACCGGGGAGCTGCTTTTT; D: NA; V: TRBV11-1; size: NA; J: TRBJ2-2
CDR3: CASSRPIENTEASF; DNA: TGTGCCAGCAGCCGTCCTATAGAGAACACTGAAGCTTCCTTT; D: NA; V: TRBV7-9; size: NA; J: TRBJ1-1
CDR3: CVSSLEPASQAIQYF; DNA: TGTGTCAGCAGCTTAGAACCGGCTAGCCAGGCCATTCAGTATTTC; D: NA; V: TRBV11-2; size: NA; J: TRBJ2-4
CDR3: CVSLLTGGATDTQYF; DNA: TGTGTCAGCCTACTCACTGGGGGCGCAACAGATACGCAGTATTTT; D: NA; V: TRBV6-1; size: NA; J: TRBJ2-3
CDR3: CASSSRETQYF; DNA: TGTGCCAGCAGTTCCCGGGAGACCCAGTACTTC; D: NA; V: TRBV12-3/TRBV12-4; size: many; J: TRBJ2-5
CDR3: CASNPTSGSVYEQYF; DNA: TGCGCCAGCAACCCGACTAGCGGGTCCGTCTACGAGCAATACTTC; D: TRBD2; V: TRBV4-1; size: NA; J: TRBJ2-7
CDR3: CASSFAGGKDTQYF; DNA: TGTGCCAGCAGTTTCGCAGGGGGCAAAGATACGCAGTATTTT; D: TRBD1; V: TRBV12-3/TRBV12-4; size: many; J: TRBJ2-3
CDR3: CARSQGQGVPTQYF; DNA: TGTGCCAGGAGCCAGGGACAGGGGGTACCGACGCAGTACTTC; D: TRBD1; V: TRBV5-4; size: NA; J: TRBJ2-5
CDR3: CASGQPGVGELFF; DNA: TGCGCCAGCGGTCAGCCAGGGGTCGGGGAGCTGTTTTTT; D: NA; V: TRBV23-1; size: NA; J: TRBJ2-2
CDR3: CASSNSSGGTWSSYEQYF; DNA: TGTGCCAGCAGCAACTCATCGGGCGGGACATGGAGCTCCTACGAGCAGTACTTC; D: NA; V: TRBV11-2; size: NA; J: TRBJ2-7
CDR3: CASSLRRGGELLF; DNA: TGTGCCAGCAGCTTAAGAAGGGGCGGGGAGCTGCTCTTT; D: NA; V: TRBV11-2; size: NA; J: TRBJ2-2
CDR3: CSGAGQPGNTQYF; DNA: TGCAGCGGGGCGGGACAACCAGGGAATACGCAGTATTTT; D: NA; V: TRBV29-1; size: NA; J: TRBJ2-3
CDR3: CASSPKYLTDTQYF; DNA: TGTGCCAGCAGTCCCAAATATCTCACAGATACGCAGTATTTT; D: NA; V: TRBV6-5; size: many; J: TRBJ2-3
CDR3: CANSLRPVTGSGTDTQYF; DNA: TGTGCCAACAGCTTAAGGCCCGTGACAGGCAGTGGCACAGATACGCAGTATTTT; D: NA; V: TRBV11-2; size: NA; J: TRBJ2-3
CDR3: CASNSGTEYGYAF; DNA: TGTGCCAGCAATTCCGGGACGGAATATGGCTATGCCTTC; D: NA; V: TRBV11-2; size: NA; J: TRBJ1-2
CDR3: CATSPGGPEAFF; DNA: TGTGCCACCAGCCCCGGGGGGCCTGAAGCTTTCTTT; D: NA; V: TRBV15; size: few; J: TRBJ1-1
CDR3: CASSLDRERNYNEHFF; DNA: TGTGCCAGCAGCTTAGACAGGGAGCGAAACTACAATGAGCACTTCTTC; D: TRBD1; V: TRBV5-4; size: NA; J: TRBJ2-1
CDR3: CASSSRRFYGYTF; DNA: TGTGCCAGCAGCTCCCGGCGGTTCTATGGCTACACCTTC; D: NA; V: TRBV5-6; size: NA; J: TRBJ1-2
CDR3: CATYNRVGTEAFF; DNA: TGTGCCACATATAACAGGGTTGGCACTGAAGCTTTCTTT; D: NA; V: TRBV6-5; size: many; J: TRBJ1-1
CDR3: CASSEALNYGYTF; DNA: TGTGCCAGCAGTGAGGCGTTAAACTATGGCTACACCTTC; D: NA; V: TRBV6-1; size: many; J: TRBJ1-2
CDR3: CASRSGQGMAGNTIYF; DNA: TGTGCCAGCAGGTCTGGACAGGGGATGGCTGGAAACACCATATATTTT; D: TRBD1; V: TRBV28; size: few; J: TRBJ1-3
CDR3: CTSSHLGQVNEQFF; DNA: TGTACTAGCAGCCATCTCGGACAGGTCAATGAGCAGTTCTTC; D: NA; V: TRBV4-2; size: NA; J: TRBJ2-1
CDR3: CSVSSGSADTQYF; DNA: TGCAGCGTTTCTAGCGGGAGTGCAGATACGCAGTATTTT; D: TRBD2; V: TRBV29-1; size: few; J: TRBJ2-3
CDR3: CASSVGAGGSGRAYNKQFF; DNA: TGTGCCAGCAGCGTAGGAGCTGGTGGGAGCGGGAGGGCCTACAATAAGCAGTTCTTC; D: TRBD2; V: TRBV9; size: NA; J: TRBJ2-1
CDR3: CASSSDRGYGHYF; DNA: TGTGCCAGCAGCTCGGACAGGGGCTACGGGCACTACTTC; D: TRBD1; V: TRBV11-2; size: once; J: TRBJ2-7
CDR3: CASSGQLAGESYEQYF; DNA: TGTGCCAGCAGCGGACAGTTAGCGGGAGAATCTTACGAGCAGTACTTC; D: TRBD2; V: TRBV7-9; size: few; J: TRBJ2-7
CDR3: CASTDSYRTSGRFFYEQYF; DNA: TGTGCCAGCACTGACTCGTATAGGACTAGCGGGAGGTTTTTCTACGAGCAGTACTTC; D: TRBD2; V: TRBV6-4; size: NA; J: TRBJ2-7
CDR3: CASRGTSRSPSSYNEQFF; DNA: TGTGCCAGCAGGGGGACTAGCAGGAGCCCTAGCTCCTACAATGAGCAGTTCTTC; D: TRBD2; V: TRBV12-3/TRBV12-4; size: NA; J: TRBJ2-1
CDR3: CVSSYSPGDTDTQYF; DNA: TGTGTCAGCAGTTACTCTCCGGGGGACACAGATACGCAGTATTTT; D: NA; V: TRBV6-5; size: NA; J: TRBJ2-3
CDR3: CASSLAGTRKREQYF; DNA: TGTGCCAGCAGCTTAGCGGGGACTAGAAAGCGCGAGCAGTACTTC; D: TRBD2; V: TRBV7-8; size: NA; J: TRBJ2-7
CDR3: CASSLPPYGQGRNEQYF; DNA: TGTGCCAGCAGTTTGCCACCCTATGGACAGGGGAGGAACGAGCAGTACTTC; D: TRBD1; V: TRBV28; size: few; J: TRBJ2-7
CDR3: CASSLFGRGGPRTHNEQFF; DNA: TGTGCCAGCAGCTTGTTCGGCAGGGGGGGGCCTAGAACCCACAATGAGCAGTTCTTC; D: NA; V: TRBV5-4; size: NA; J: TRBJ2-1
CDR3: CASSLGHGEKLFF; DNA: TGTGCCAGCAGTTTAGGACATGGTGAAAAACTGTTTTTT; D: NA; V: TRBV12-3/TRBV12-4; size: NA; J: TRBJ1-4
CDR3: CASSLDTFMGERSSYNEQFF; DNA: TGTGCCAGCAGCTTAGATACCTTCATGGGAGAGCGGAGCTCCTACAATGAGCAGTTCTTC; D: NA; V: TRBV11-2; size: NA; J: TRBJ2-1
CDR3: CVSSLRQGGAEEIQYF; DNA: TGTGTCAGCAGTTTAAGGCAGGGAGGCGCGGAAGAGATCCAGTACTTC; D: NA; V: TRBV12-3/TRBV12-4; size: NA; J: TRBJ2-5
CDR3: CASSVSRRGNRAGELFF; DNA: TGTGCCAGCAGCGTATCTCGTAGGGGTAATCGCGCCGGGGAGCTGTTTTTT; D: NA; V: TRBV11-1; size: NA; J: TRBJ2-2
CDR3: CASSVLPSAYNEHLF; DNA: TGTGCCAGCAGTGTACTACCCTCTGCTTACAATGAGCATCTCTTC; D: NA; V: TRBV6-5; size: NA; J: TRBJ2-1
CDR3: CASSSGQGPYYEQYF; DNA: TGTGCCAGCAGTTCCGGACAGGGGCCCTATTACGAGCAGTACTTC; D: TRBD1; V: TRBV11-1; size: many; J: TRBJ2-7
CDR3: CAGRPSGGRETQYF; DNA: TGTGCCGGCAGGCCTAGCGGGGGGAGGGAGACCCAGTACTTC; D: TRBD2; V: TRBV6-6; size: NA; J: TRBJ2-5
CDR3: CASSLAQAGEGYTF; DNA: TGTGCCAGCAGCTTAGCGCAGGCAGGGGAAGGCTACACCTTC; D: NA; V: TRBV7-2; size: NA; J: TRBJ1-2
CDR3: CASSYPSGILGGAYNEQFF; DNA: TGTGCCAGCAGTTACCCTAGCGGGATCCTCGGAGGCGCCTACAATGAGCAGTTCTTC; D: TRBD2; V: TRBV6-5; size: few; J: TRBJ2-1
CDR3: CASSPVPGQGGGRNTIYF; DNA: TGTGCCAGCAGCCCTGTCCCGGGACAGGGAGGGGGCAGAAACACCATATATTTT; D: TRBD1; V: TRBV5-4; size: NA; J: TRBJ1-3
CDR3: CISTHTATGAERGQYF; DNA: TGTATCAGCACCCATACCGCGACAGGGGCGGAAAGGGGGCAGTACTTC; D: TRBD1; V: TRBV11-2; size: once; J: TRBJ2-7
CDR3: CASSFALGQPYGNTIYF; DNA: TGTGCCAGCAGTTTTGCTTTAGGACAACCATACGGAAACACCATATATTTT; D: NA; V: TRBV12-3/TRBV12-4; size: few; J: TRBJ1-3
CDR3: CASSLPENYEQYF; DNA: TGTGCCAGCAGCTTACCGGAAAACTACGAGCAGTACTTC; D: NA; V: TRBV11-1; size: medium-sized; J: TRBJ2-7
CDR3: CARSYMGGGQPQHF; DNA: TGTGCCAGGAGTTACATGGGAGGGGGTCAGCCCCAGCATTTT; D: NA; V: TRBV6-5; size: NA; J: TRBJ1-5
CDR3: CSASILANTGAFF; DNA: TGCAGCGCCTCTATACTAGCGAACACTGGAGCTTTCTTT; D: NA; V: TRBV29-1; size: NA; J: TRBJ1-1
CDR3: CASSGGTGWYGYTF; DNA: TGTGCCAGCAGTGGGGGGACAGGGTGGTATGGCTACACCTTC; D: TRBD1; V: TRBV28; size: few; J: TRBJ1-2